The sequence of this T cell receptor beta chain was determined in a study of T cell changes during pregnancy in multiple sclerosis. Data came from immunoSEQ multiplex PCR; TCRdb stores just in-frame clones and leaves some out. The data contain around 20,000 clones, more than 75% of them seen just once; the ten biggest clones take up 8.5% to 10%. V was trimmed by 4 bases and J by 2 bases, leaving 9 bases between them. Per germline, CDR1 LGHNA and CDR2 YNFKEQ. This CDR3 region has 13 residues. This sequence originates from a female donor with multiple sclerosis, enrolled in a pregnancy study. This rearrangement joins TRBV4-2 to TRBJ2-7; the D is unclear. The source was CD8+ T cells from peripheral blood mononuclear cells, collected after pregnancy. CDR3 region: CASSPPGTYEQYF. DNA of the CDR3: TGTGCCAGCAGCCCCCCAGGAACCTACGAGCAGTACTTC.